This T cell receptor beta chain came from a study of pediatric ulcerative colitis. Study at large: Disease was pancolitis in more than five and left-sided in two, histology-confirmed.

The germline V gene has CDR1 MNHEY and CDR2 SVGAGI. The CDR3 length is 14 residues. V lost 6 bases and J lost 6; bases outside the gene matches: 9. One to two pinch biopsies were taken from the rectum during colonoscopy. This clone was detected a few times. Profiling relied on immunoSEQ multiplex PCR, and the TCRdb table lists in-frame clones only, not all of them. The data show 36,000 or so clones, with about 80% seen just once and roughly 0.7% held by the top ten. The clonotype originates from a boy under 18 with moderate ulcerative colitis. The sample consisted of gut tissue. This chain connects TRBV6-5 to TRBJ1-2, with 8 positions matching TRBD1. CDR3 nucleotide sequence: TGTGCCAGCAGCCGTACAGGGGGAGAGGATGGCTACACCTTC. The encoded protein is CASSRTGGEDGYTF.